This TCR beta chain was retrieved from a study of blood T cell repertoires in COVID-19. Study context: Before being deemed recovered, Cohort 3 donors had two negative PCRs, clearance, or symptom resolution. The study drew acute and convalescent COVID-19 samples from the United States, Italy and Spain.

Sequencing used immunoSEQ multiplex PCR; TCRdb keeps in-frame clones, though not all of them. The top ten hold roughly 2% of the sample, which has about 400,000 clones, about 89% seen once. Recruits, aged roughly 18 to 90 years, lived in 24 US areas. This sequence was found in a man aged 35 to 55 in a cohort exposed to, infected with or recovered from COVID-19 (not recorded which). The sample comprised PBMCs or T cells enriched from blood (not recorded which).

CDR3 coding DNA: TGTGCCACCCAGGAGAGGGCAGAGGGCGGCACAGATACGCAGTATTTT. This codes for CATQERAEGGTDTQYF. The rearrangement links TRBV10-3 to TRBJ2-3; D might be TRBD2 (5 bases). Between the trimmed V and J ends, which lost 10 bases and 1 base, there was a span of 21 bases. This CDR3 comprises 16 residues. Germline V gene lookup returns CDR1 ENHRY and CDR2 SYGVKD.